These 7 T cell receptor beta chains came from one sample sequenced in a study of cytomegalovirus exposure and HLA in healthy donors. 60 Vbeta and 13 Jbeta primers were used in PCR. The method was immunoSEQ multiplex PCR; TCRdb's version includes in-frame clones alone and lacks a portion of them. The data contain 95,000 to 150,000 clones, 65% to 80% of them singletons. The sequenced material came from PBMCs. These receptors were obtained from a woman in her thirties or forties in good health and CMV-seropositive.

The chain employs TRBV5-6 and TRBJ2-7; D possibly corresponds to TRBD2 (5 bases). Trimming cost V 0 bases and J 7 bases, with 14 bases left between them. Germline V lookup: CDR1 SGHDT, CDR2 YYEEEE. CDR3 length equals 14 residues. The CDR3 is CASSLVASFQEQYF. The DNA for the CDR3 is TGTGCCAGCAGCTTGGTCGCTAGCTTCCAAGAGCAGTACTTC.

The V call is TRBV6-4, the J call TRBJ2-3; D ambiguous. The germline gives CDR1 MRHNA, CDR2 SNTAGT. V dropped 6 bases and J dropped 5 bases, with 21 bases sitting between them. The CDR3 totals 16 residues. CDR3 in DNA: TGTGCCAGCAGACGAGATTCGAACTACATGGGAGATACGCAGTATTTT. Amino acid sequence: CASRRDSNYMGDTQYF.

The rearrangement joins TRBV6-1 to TRBJ1-2, with a tentative D call TRBD1 (6 bases). CDR1 is MNHNS and CDR2 is SASEGT in the germline V gene. V lost 3 bases to trimming and J lost 4 bases, with 12 bases between them. This CDR3 comprises 14 residues. CDR3 sequence reads: CASSDPGHLYGYTF. CDR3 DNA sequence: TGTGCCAGCAGTGATCCGGGACACCTCTATGGCTACACCTTC.

This clone was counted only a few times. This rearrangement joins TRBV29-1 to TRBJ1-2, with D possibly matching TRBD1 (5 bases). The V and J ends lost 6 bases and 3 bases respectively, with 17 bases between them. The CDR3 extends over 14 amino acids. Germline CDR1 reads SQVTM; CDR2 reads ANQGSEA. The CDR3 reads CSVAPRVGYYGYTF. DNA of the CDR3: TGCAGCGTGGCCCCCAGGGTCGGGTACTATGGCTACACCTTC.

The rearrangement joins TRBV29-1 to TRBJ2-1; 9 bases are a match to TRBD2. This CDR3 is 15 amino acids long. V dropped 8 bases and J dropped 8; count of bases not matched to a gene: 16. The germline V gene has CDR1 SQVTM and CDR2 ANQGSEA. The CDR3 DNA sequence: TGCAGCTCCACGAGGTCGGTAGCGGGAGAGGATGAGCAGTTCTTC. It yields the protein CSSTRSVAGEDEQFF.

The V and J genes are TRBV5-4 and TRBJ2-3; D gene ambiguous. CDR3 length: 13 residues. Between the trimmed V and J ends, which lost 4 bases and 3 bases, there was a span of 9 bases. Germline V gene data show CDR1 as SGHNT and CDR2 as YYREEE (reference sequence). The CDR3 sequence is CASSILGTDTQYF. In nucleotides, the CDR3 is TGTGCCAGCAGCATCCTAGGAACAGATACGCAGTATTTT.

This sequence joins TRBV6-4 and TRBJ1-5, with D unclear. CDR1 is MRHNA, CDR2 SNTAGT, per germline. The V gene lost 8 bases and the J gene lost 6 bases, with 11 bases spanning the gap. This CDR3 region has 12 residues. The CDR3, as DNA: TGTGCCAGCCAGAAAAAAGTTCAGCCCCAGCATTTT. Translating gives CASQKKVQPQHF.